This T cell receptor beta chain was sequenced during a study of blood T cell repertoires in COVID-19. Across the whole study: Acute and convalescent COVID-19 specimens originated in the United States, Italy and Spain. Sources were T cells, B-cell-depleted T cells, or PBMCs; the material itself was cDNA or gDNA.

Germline CDR1 and CDR2: MNHNS and SASEGT. V lost 1 base and J lost 4; bases outside the gene matches: 4. This CDR3 contains 15 residues. In the original workflow: Counts of nucleated cells, estimated from reference gene primer amplification, were obtained. Clones were sequenced by immunoSEQ multiplex PCR, and TCRdb holds only the in-frame ones, with some missing. The V and J calls and clone size come from that table; D and trimming were worked out from the DNA. Seen here are fewer than 250,000 clones, about 88% observed once, and the top ten hold 1.5% to 2%. The sample was peripheral blood. V is TRBV6-1 and J is TRBJ2-7; 10 bases are shared with TRBD1. This TCR was recovered from a man between 65 and 85 years old with acute or convalescent COVID-19. The CDR3, as DNA: TGTGCCAGCAGTGAAGGAGGGACAGGGGTATACGAGCAGTACTTC. This sequence encodes CASSEGGTGVYEQYF.